What follows is one TCR beta chain and its context. This clonotype was observed a handful of times. The antigen this receptor binds is unknown. No base quality information exists; no much larger clone differs at one position. This sample was included in a study of T-cell memory formation after mild COVID-19 (dated by TCRdb to the early 2020s). Study-wide context: TCR sequence clusters from the two donors were largely donor specific. Longitudinal TCRalpha and TCRbeta repertoire sequencing tracked T-cell clones expanding and contracting after mild COVID-19 in two donors. The cohort comprised two young, previously healthy adult volunteers, one female and one male. What the authors observed across the whole study: Clones contracting from day 15 to 85 had balanced CD4/CD8 phenotypes, while a second wave expanding from day 15 to 37 was biased towards CD4+. Only a couple of mild cases were covered in the study, and larger cohorts including severe cases with pre-infection samples were considered necessary. Contracting CD4+ clones turned up mainly in the CM and EM memory subsets, whereas EMRA was where CD8+ clones were enriched. Some responding clones were found in pre-infection memory, which suggests that pre-existing cross-reactive memory T cells took part in the SARS-CoV-2 response. SARS-CoV-2 specificity of the second-wave clones peaking on day 37 was not confirmed.

V lost 4 bases and J lost 0 bases; the stretch between them is 12 bases long. According to the germline V gene (reference sequence), CDR1 reads LGHDT and CDR2 reads YNNKEL. Taken from cysteine to phenylalanine, the CDR3 has 15 residues. Only CDR3 DNA remains: 45 bases, in frame from the first base. Ficoll-Paque density gradient centrifugation was used to isolate PBMCs. TCRdb shows the sequencer as Illumina NovaSeq 6000. Using 5'RACE with constant-segment primers, TCRalpha and TCRbeta cDNA libraries were constructed, with sample barcodes and unique molecular identifiers added in the process. Trizol reagent was used to extract RNA from every sample. The libraries were amplified in two PCR steps, and the second step added a second sample barcode and Illumina TruSeq adapters. Sequencing of the libraries was done on an Illumina NovaSeq, producing 2 x 150 bp paired-end reads. In the paper's pipeline: Demultiplexing of reads and collapsing into UMI-guided consensus sequences were performed with migec v1.2.7. Using mixcr v2.1.11, UMI consensuses were aligned to TRA and TRB V and J templates and then assembled into clonotypes. A clonotype was counted as expanded or contracted only when both edgeR and NoisET called the clonotype significant, with the noise models trained on biological replicates. For edgeR calls, the cutoffs were a false discovery rate-adjusted p below 0.01 and a log2 fold-change threshold of 1. As an exploratory analysis of dynamics, max-normalized trajectories of the 1000 most abundant clonotypes were examined with PCA combined with hierarchical clustering. Each responding clone was given a CD4 or CD8 phenotype based on the CD4+ and CD8+ repertoires, which had been sequenced separately. TCRdb trimmed public reads at Q25 via fastp, called clones via MiXCR and kept in-frame beta chains. When rows share a CDR3 protein, they turn into one entry using the most common DNA and genes. The V and J calls come from TCRdb's annotation, not from the publication. The sample includes about 130,000 distinct CDR3 sequences, with approximately 5.9% observed a single time. Approximately 2.3% of the sample is taken by the ten largest.

The receptor was isolated from an adult woman who had mild COVID-19 (a few samples of this study predate the infection). The sample titles of this study are shuffled in the database, so cell type and time point are left out; the donor was told from shared clones. The V gene is TRBV3-1 and the J gene is TRBJ1-2, and the D gene may be TRBD1, 6 bases matching. Sequencing input: PBMCs or a T cell subset sorted from them (not recorded which). The DNA reads as follows: TGTGCCAGCAGCCCCACAGGGACTTCTAACTATGGCTACACCTTC. Translated, it reads CASSPTGTSNYGYTF. Extended through the reference TRBV3-1 and TRBJ1-2 proteins, this CDR3 yields the full variable domain: DTAVSQTPKYLVTQMGNDKSIKCEQNLGHDTMYWYKQDSKKFLKIMFSYNNKELIINETVPNRFSPKSPDKAHLNLHINSLELGDSAVYFCASSPTGTSNYGYTFGSGTRLTVV.